The entry that follows covers one TCR beta chain sequence. Antigen: not known. Time point in this sample: blood from clinic visit 5 months post-surgery; TSC patient then seizure free. Surgery cases with the highest brain T cell transcript signatures were chosen for sequencing. Before surgery, patients took at least one anti-epileptic drug. Assay used: immunoSEQ multiplex PCR; TCRdb lists only in-frame clones, some missing. This table has hundreds of thousands of clones, over 90% appearing once. This sample was included in a study of brain T cells in children with intractable seizures. Study conclusions and caveats: Clones missing pre-surgery may reflect undersampling of that blood sample. HCMV serostatus was not known, and viral specificity came from CDR3 similarity only.

V was shortened by 8 bases and J by 6 bases, with 8 bases between the two germline ends. The CDR3 covers 11 residues. Germline CDR1 and CDR2: SNHLY and FYNNEI. The chain combines TRBV2 with TRBJ2-1; no firm D call. Sequencing used peripheral blood, obtained more than 4 months after surgery. This receptor was obtained from a boy under two years old with tuberous sclerosis and intractable seizures. The CDR3 protein is CASPSGNEQFF. The CDR3 nucleotides read TGTGCCAGCCCATCAGGCAATGAGCAGTTCTTC.